This T cell receptor (beta chain) was found in a study of T cells in localized non-small cell lung cancer. General observations from the study: Uninvolved nearby lung showed the greatest T cell clonality, exceeding that found in tumor. As only one tumor region underwent sequencing, heterogeneity remains possible. Patients showing higher blood T cell density tended to see longer overall survival. When the top 100 tumor clones were examined, a median about 60 of them also appeared in the adjacent lung, which was paired and uninvolved.

As to this clone: Its specificity is not known.

The assay was immunoSEQ multiplex PCR, and TCRdb's table has in-frame clones only and misses some. The sample consists of about 3,500 clones, around 30% of them appearing once. The germline V gene encodes CDR1 KGHSH and CDR2 LQKENI. The CDR3 totals 14 residues. V lost 6 bases and J lost 2, with 14 bases in between. This chain links TRBV18 with TRBJ2-7; a weak D match, TRBD1 (6 bases). Sequencing used lung tumor tissue, obtained before any cancer treatment. The TCR comes from a man between 40 and 75 years old with stage I lung adenocarcinoma. The DNA for the CDR3 is TGTGCCAGCTCCCCCTGGACAGCAGCCTACGAGCAGTACTTC. Its protein is CASSPWTAAYEQYF.